These 5 T cell receptor beta chains were sequenced from one sample in a study of T cell responses to AZD1222 COVID-19 vaccine. The repertoire was sequenced with immunoSEQ multiplex PCR; TCRdb's copy has only in-frame clones and lacks some. The sample shows around 70,000 clones, about nine tenths of them seen only once. Sequenced here: peripheral blood, sampled on day 0 of AZD1222 vaccination. These receptors all stem from an adult in good health.

The rearrangement links TRBV4-1 to TRBJ2-2, with D perhaps matching TRBD2 (5 bases). Germline V gene lookup returns CDR1 MGHRA and CDR2 YSYEKL. Trimming cost V 0 bases and J 1 base, with 9 bases left between them. This CDR3 region has 16 residues. For the CDR3, the DNA is TGCGCCAGCAGCCAAGAAATAGCGAGGAACACCGGGGAGCTGTTTTTT. It specifies CASSQEIARNTGELFF.

This clone was picked up one time. Here the CDR3 DNA reads TGTGCCACCAGTGATTCCCCCGGACAGGGATTGGATACGCAGTATTTT. Translation: CATSDSPGQGLDTQYF. J is TRBJ2-3 and V is TRBV24-1; 8 nucleotides match TRBD1. Trimming at V came to 2 bases and at J to 6 bases, leaving 9 bases not matched to a gene. The CDR3 has 16 residues. CDR1 is KGHDR, CDR2 SFDVKD, per germline.

The genes are TRBV15 and TRBJ2-3; a weak D match, TRBD1 (5 bases). V dropped 3 bases and J dropped 3 bases, with 7 bases sitting between them. The germline V gene encodes CDR1 LNHNV and CDR2 YYDKDF (reference sequence). The CDR3 extends over 13 amino acids. The DNA for the CDR3 is TGTGCCACCAGCAGTCAGGGAACAGATACGCAGTATTTT. Protein sequence: CATSSQGTDTQYF. Full variable domain (rest looked up from reference TRBV15 and TRBJ2-3): DAMVIQNPRYQVTQFGKPVTLSCSQTLNHNVMYWYQQKSSQAPKLLFHYYDKDFNNEADTPDNFQSRRPNTSFCFLDIRSPGLGDTAMYLCATSSQGTDTQYFGPGTRLTVL.

The CDR3 DNA reads TGTGCCTGGAGTCCACGGTACAGCAGGGTAACAAATAATTCACCCCTCCACTTT. Translation gives CAWSPRYSRVTNNSPLHF. This chain connects TRBV30 to TRBJ1-6, with a weak D call TRBD1 (5 bases). Per germline, CDR1 GTSNPN and CDR2 SVGIG (reference sequence). V lost 2 bases to trimming and J lost 5 bases, with 22 bases between them. The CDR3 is made up of 18 amino acids.

This clone was seen only once. The genes are TRBV7-3 and TRBJ2-1; 7 bases agree with TRBD2. The CDR3 runs to 15 residues. Germline V gene lookup returns CDR1 SGHTA and CDR2 FQGTGA. The V segment lost 1 base and the J segment 6 bases; nucleotides outside the gene matches: 6. The chain's CDR3 is CASSLIGGGANEQFF. CDR3 DNA: TGTGCCAGCAGCTTAATTGGGGGAGGGGCCAATGAGCAGTTCTTC. The entire variable domain, with the rest obtained from reference TRBV7-3 and TRBJ2-1, is as follows: GAGVSQTPSNKVTEKGKYVELRCDPISGHTALYWYRQSLGQGPEFLIYFQGTGAADDSGLPNDRFFAVRPEGSVSTLKIQRTERGDSAVYLCASSLIGGGANEQFFGPGTRLTVL.